The next 19 T cell receptor beta chains were all read from a single sample in a study of OX40 agonist ivuxolimab in advanced cancers. Clones were sequenced by immunoSEQ multiplex PCR, and TCRdb holds only the in-frame ones, with some missing. The sample lists 20,000 to 25,000 clones, 83% occurring once. The sample in question was CD4+ or CD8+ T cells sorted from blood, obtained in a trial of the OX40 agonist ivuxolimab. These receptors all stem from an adult with an advanced solid tumor such as melanoma, head and neck, liver or kidney cancer.

V usage is TRBV6-5 and J usage is TRBJ1-2; 7 positions agree with TRBD1. With 2 bases clipped from V and 4 bases from J, the junction kept 10 bases outside the gene matches. CDR1 MNHEY and CDR2 SVGAGI come from the germline V gene. The CDR3 extends over 16 amino acids. CDR3: CASSYEGGPSSYGYTF. The CDR3 nucleotides are TGTGCCAGCAGTTACGAAGGGGGCCCCTCTAGCTATGGCTACACCTTC.

The chain employs TRBV7-9 and TRBJ2-7; no reliable D call. The germline gives CDR1 SEHNR, CDR2 FQNEAQ (reference sequence). This CDR3 contains 12 residues. Trimming shortened V by 5 bases and J by 3 bases, and 8 bases separated the two germline ends. The CDR3 is CASSPDNYEQYF. The CDR3, as DNA: TGTGCCAGCAGCCCAGACAACTACGAGCAGTACTTC.

Relative to its sample, this clone is medium-sized. This chain links TRBV7-9 with TRBJ1-1; weak D call: TRBD1 (6 bases). Germline CDR1 reads SEHNR; CDR2 reads FQNEAQ (reference sequence). This CDR3 has 15 amino acids. V was clipped by 4 bases and J by 0 bases, with 12 bases between them. This chain's CDR3 is CASSYWGALNTEAFF. The CDR3, as DNA: TGTGCCAGCAGCTATTGGGGGGCGCTGAACACTGAAGCTTTCTTT.

The chain employs TRBV14 and TRBJ2-3; weak D call: TRBD1 (7 bases). V gave up 3 bases and J gave up 4 bases, with 14 bases separating them. CDR1 and CDR2 from the germline V gene are SGHDN and FVKESK. There are 15 residues in the CDR3. In DNA, the CDR3 is TGTGCCAGCAGCCATCTGGAGGGGGCTGCAGATACGCAGTATTTT. It translates to CASSHLEGAADTQYF.

This clone has a single count. This chain uses TRBV9 with TRBJ1-2; D is possibly TRBD1 (5 bases). V dropped 4 bases and J dropped 0 bases, with 10 bases sitting between them. This CDR3 comprises 14 residues. CDR1 is SGDLS and CDR2 is YYNGEE in the germline V gene. CDR3 in DNA: TGTGCCAGCAGCTTCGGGACCTCTAACTATGGCTACACCTTC. This codes for CASSFGTSNYGYTF.

This clone was seen just once. This chain connects TRBV9 to TRBJ1-1; 7 bases are a match to TRBD1. The CDR3 totals 16 residues. Trimming at V came to 3 bases and at J to 3 bases, leaving 11 bases not matched to a gene. The germline V gene has CDR1 SGDLS and CDR2 YYNGEE. The CDR3 protein is CASSAHDRVRDTEAFF. The CDR3 region has the DNA TGTGCCAGCAGCGCCCATGACAGGGTTCGGGACACTGAAGCTTTCTTT.

This sequence joins TRBV4-3 and TRBJ2-3; weak D call: TRBD2 (6 bases). The CDR3 loop spans 15 amino acids. Trimming stripped 2 bases from V and 0 bases from J, with 9 bases between. Germline V gives CDR1 LGHNA, CDR2 YSLEER. DNA of the CDR3: TGCGCCAGCAGCCAAACGACTAGTAGCACAGATACGCAGTATTTT. Translating it yields CASSQTTSSTDTQYF.

The chain has TRBV5-6 and TRBJ1-5; 8 bases line up with TRBD1. The CDR3 has 13 amino acids. CDR1 is SGHDT, CDR2 YYEEEE, per germline. V gave up 0 bases and J gave up 7 bases; unmatched junction bases: 0. In nucleotides, the CDR3 is TGTGCCAGCAGCTTGGGGACAGGGCAGCCCCAGCATTTT. This encodes CASSLGTGQPQHF.

DNA for the CDR3: TGTGCCAGCAGCTTGCGGGAGTGGATCACTGAAGCTTTCTTT. Encoded protein: CASSLREWITEAFF. This chain uses TRBV5-6 with TRBJ1-1; D gene ambiguous. Germline assignment: CDR1 SGHDT and CDR2 YYEEEE. Trimming left V 1 base short and J 4 bases short, with 11 bases between. This CDR3 comprises 14 residues. Full variable domain (remainder filled in from reference TRBV5-6 and TRBJ1-1): DAGVTQSPTHLIKTRGQQVTLRCSPKSGHDTVSWYQQALGQGPQFIFQYYEEEERQRGNFPDRFSGHQFPNYSSELNVNALLLGDSALYLCASSLREWITEAFFGQGTRLTVV.

The chain recombines TRBV15 with TRBJ1-2, with D possibly TRBD1 on 6 matching bases. Trimming cost V 0 bases and J 5 bases, with 10 bases left between them. The CDR3 loop spans 14 amino acids. The germline gives CDR1 LNHNV, CDR2 YYDKDF (reference sequence). The CDR3, as DNA: TGTGCCACCAGCAGAGATTTGGGACATTATGGCTACACCTTC. Translating gives CATSRDLGHYGYTF.

In DNA form, the CDR3 reads TGTGCCTGCTCCCCAGGGACTAGCCTTGGCGATACGCAGTATTTT. Encoded protein: CACSPGTSLGDTQYF. V gene TRBV19 combines with J gene TRBJ2-3; the match to TRBD2 covers 9 bases. This CDR3 is built from 15 residues. Germline lookup yields CDR1 LNHDA and CDR2 SQIVND (reference sequence). Trimming at V came to 11 bases and at J to 6 bases, leaving 15 bases not matched to a gene.

The genes are TRBV13 and TRBJ1-2, with D possibly TRBD1 on 5 matching bases. There are 16 residues in the CDR3. V was pared by 4 bases and J by 0 bases, with 15 bases between. CDR1 is PRHDT and CDR2 is FYEKMQ in the germline V gene (reference sequence). This chain's CDR3 is CASSSRGGEANYGYTF. The CDR3 DNA sequence: TGTGCCAGCAGCTCCCGGGGAGGGGAGGCTAACTATGGCTACACCTTC.

This chain links TRBV2 with TRBJ2-3, with 11 bases matching TRBD2. Per the germline V gene, CDR1 is SNHLY and CDR2 is FYNNEI. The CDR3 sequence is 15 residues long. The V segment lost 8 bases and the J segment 3 bases; nucleotides outside the gene matches: 7. CDR3 nucleotide sequence: TGTGCCAGCGAACCTTTAGCGGGGGGGACAGATACGCAGTATTTT. Its translation is CASEPLAGGTDTQYF.

Only one count was recorded for this clone. The chain carries TRBV15 and TRBJ2-7; no clear D. CDR1 and CDR2 from the germline V gene are LNHNV and YYDKDF (reference sequence). Deletions cut 5 bases from V and 6 bases from J, with 8 bases between. CDR3 length: 11 residues. The CDR3 loop is CATSDGTEQYF. In DNA form, the CDR3 reads TGTGCCACCAGCGATGGAACCGAGCAGTACTTC.

V gene TRBV19 combines with J gene TRBJ2-7, with 8 bases identical to TRBD1. V lost 5 bases, J lost 12 bases, and 6 bases stayed unmatched. CDR3 length: 11 residues. Germline values: CDR1 LNHDA, CDR2 SQIVND (reference sequence). CDR3 loop: CASSGRGQLYF. In nucleotides, the CDR3 is TGTGCCAGTAGTGGCAGGGGGCAGTTGTACTTC. Full variable domain (remainder filled in from reference TRBV19 and TRBJ2-7): DGGITQSPKYLFRKEGQNVTLSCEQNLNHDAMYWYRQDPGQGLRLIYYSQIVNDFQKGDIAEGYSVSREKKESFPLTVTSAQKNPTAFYLCASSGRGQLYFGPGTRLTVT.

This clone has a single count. V and J are TRBV9 and TRBJ1-5; D possibly corresponds to TRBD1 (5 bases). Germline CDR1 SGDLS, CDR2 YYNGEE. V was clipped by 0 bases and J by 4 bases, with 8 bases between them. The CDR3 runs 14 residues. The CDR3: CASSVAGVNQPQHF. Written as DNA, the CDR3 is TGTGCCAGCAGCGTAGCGGGGGTGAATCAGCCCCAGCATTTT.

This clone is a singleton in its sample. V and J are TRBV12-5 and TRBJ2-5; D might be TRBD2 (5 bases). The germline CDR1 and CDR2 sequences are LGHNT and FRNRAP. The CDR3 covers 16 residues. V lost 5 bases, J lost 2 bases, and 18 bases lay in between. CDR3 DNA sequence: TGTGCTAGTGGTGACCCATTTGGGGAGATACAAGAGACCCAGTACTTC. Its translation: CASGDPFGEIQETQYF.

This clone has just a few counts. The gene calls are TRBV7-9 and TRBJ2-1; a weak D match, TRBD2 (6 bases). Germline CDR1 is SEHNR and CDR2 is FQNEAQ (reference sequence). V was cut by 5 bases and J by 7 bases, with 18 bases left in between. The CDR3 contains 15 residues. The CDR3: CASSELRLDQNEQFF. The CDR3 nucleotides read TGTGCCAGCAGCGAGTTGAGACTAGACCAAAATGAGCAGTTCTTC.

This clone was seen just once. The chain combines TRBV19 with TRBJ2-5, with a possible D match to TRBD1 (5 bases). CDR1 is LNHDA and CDR2 is SQIVND in the germline V gene (reference sequence). The V and J ends lost 1 base and 2 bases respectively, with 8 bases between them. This CDR3 region has 14 residues. The CDR3, as DNA: TGTGCCAGTAGTATAGGCAGGGAACAAGAGACCCAGTACTTC. Protein product: CASSIGREQETQYF.